A single sample gave rise to the 25 T cell receptor beta chains below, sequenced in a study of blood T cell repertoires in COVID-19. Only in-frame clones appear in the TCRdb table, and some are missing; sequencing was by immunoSEQ multiplex PCR. The top ten hold 3.5% to 4.5% of the sample, which has around 180,000 clones, about 91% seen once. The sequencing input was peripheral blood. The source of these receptors is a woman aged 25 to 45 with acute or convalescent COVID-19.

The chain is built from TRBV5-1 and TRBJ2-1, with 12 bases matching TRBD2. The CDR3 loop spans 17 amino acids. The germline gives CDR1 SGHRS, CDR2 YFSETQ. The trim removed 9 bases at V and 7 bases at J, leaving 17 bases unmatched. The CDR3: CATHLGLAGPGGNEQFF. The CDR3 DNA sequence: TGCGCCACCCACCTGGGACTAGCGGGCCCCGGGGGTAATGAGCAGTTCTTC.

The chain couples TRBV28 to TRBJ2-7; weak D call: TRBD1 (5 bases). Germline V gives CDR1 MDHEN, CDR2 SYDVKM. V lost 7 bases to trimming and J lost 3 bases, with 10 bases between them. The CDR3 consists of 12 residues. The CDR3 DNA reads as TGTGCCAGCATGACAGCCCACTACGAGCAGTACTTC. This gives the protein CASMTAHYEQYF.

The CDR3 loop is CASSVALTDSGYTF. CDR3 DNA sequence: TGTGCCAGCAGCGTAGCTTTGACAGATAGCGGCTACACCTTC. J is TRBJ1-2 and V is TRBV9, with D possibly being TRBD1 (5 bases). Germline-derived CDR1 and CDR2 are SGDLS and YYNGEE. The V gene lost 0 bases and the J gene lost 8 bases, with 14 bases spanning the gap. The CDR3 is made up of 14 amino acids.

The V call is TRBV2, the J call TRBJ2-7; D gene ambiguous. Germline lookup yields CDR1 SNHLY and CDR2 FYNNEI. V gave up 5 bases and J gave up 3 bases, with 5 bases separating them. This CDR3 is 11 amino acids long. CDR3 amino acids: CASSLFYEQYF. DNA of the CDR3: TGTGCCAGCAGTCTTTTCTACGAGCAGTACTTC.

V and J are TRBV5-5 and TRBJ2-2; D is perhaps TRBD2 (5 bases). Germline V lookup: CDR1 SGHKS, CDR2 YYEKEE (reference sequence). The CDR3 covers 13 residues. Trimming took off 3 bases at V and 4 bases at J, with 7 bases between the two ends. The CDR3 region has the DNA TGTGCCAGCAGCTCTCGGGGCACCGGGGAGCTGTTTTTT. This codes for CASSSRGTGELFF.

The J gene is TRBJ1-5, the V gene TRBV5-6; D may be TRBD1 (6 bases). The CDR3 has 16 amino acids. CDR1 is SGHDT, CDR2 YYEEEE, per germline. The V end was cut by 4 bases, the J end by 2 bases, with 16 bases between. For the CDR3, the DNA is TGTGCCAGCAGCATTAATAGGGGGAGGGGCAATCAGCCCCAGCATTTT. Its translation is CASSINRGRGNQPQHF.

In nucleotides, the CDR3 is TGTGCCAGCAGTTCGCTAGCGGTCCAAAGGCAGTTCTTC. Protein product: CASSSLAVQRQFF. This rearrangement joins TRBV11-2 to TRBJ2-1; 7 bases are a match to TRBD2. The J segment lost 12 bases and the V segment lost 6 bases, leaving 11 bases of the junction unmatched. This CDR3 region has 13 residues. Germline-derived CDR1 and CDR2 are SGHAT and FQNNGV.

V and J are TRBV7-9 and TRBJ2-7; 7 nucleotides align to TRBD2. The CDR3 is 14 amino acids. With V trimmed by 5 bases and J by 3 bases, 7 bases remained unmatched. Germline lookup yields CDR1 SEHNR and CDR2 FQNEAQ (reference sequence). The CDR3 here is CASSPPAGVYEQYF. CDR3 nucleotides: TGTGCCAGCAGCCCTCCGGCGGGAGTCTACGAGCAGTACTTC.

This chain links TRBV21-1 with TRBJ2-1; the table's D call TRBD2 went unverified against the DNA. TRBV21-1 is recorded as a pseudogene. The CDR3 loop spans 18 amino acids. The CDR3 is CASSPGGSLAGSYNEQFF. Written as DNA, the CDR3 is TGTGCCAGCTCCCCGGGAGGCTCCTTAGCGGGCTCCTACAATGAGCAGTTCTTC.

This chain connects TRBV9 to TRBJ2-2; TRBD1 agrees at 7 bases. CDR1 is SGDLS and CDR2 is YYNGEE in the germline V gene. V was pared by 3 bases and J by 9 bases, with 8 bases of the junction left unmatched. This CDR3 comprises 14 residues. The CDR3 sequence: CASSAGTAVRELFF. CDR3 DNA sequence: TGTGCCAGCAGCGCCGGGACAGCGGTCCGGGAGCTGTTTTTT. The variable domain in full, with the rest retrieved from reference TRBV9 and TRBJ2-2, is DSGVTQTPKHLITATGQRVTLRCSPRSGDLSVYWYQQSLDQGLQFLIQYYNGEERAKGNILERFSAQQFPDLHSELNLSSLELGDSALYFCASSAGTAVRELFFGEGSRLTVL.

This clone was detected a few times. The CDR3 DNA reads TGTGCCAGCAGTAAGACCACGGGGGGATCCTACAATGAGCAGTTCTTC. Translated: CASSKTTGGSYNEQFF. This rearrangement joins TRBV25-1 to TRBJ2-1; 7 bases are a match to TRBD2. The CDR3 extends over 16 amino acids. Looked up from germline, CDR1 is MGHDK and CDR2 is SYGVNS. Trimming cost V 5 bases and J 1 base; bases outside gene matches: 8.

This chain uses TRBV9 with TRBJ2-1; TRBD2 agrees at 8 bases. This CDR3 has 15 residues. Trimming cost V 5 bases and J 4 bases; bases outside gene matches: 8. Germline V lookup: CDR1 SGDLS, CDR2 YYNGEE. The CDR3 DNA sequence: TGTGCCAGCAGTGCCATTAGCGGGACTTACAATGAGCAGTTCTTC. Protein: CASSAISGTYNEQFF.

V and J are TRBV2 and TRBJ2-5; TRBD2 matches 7 bases. Germline loops: CDR1 SNHLY, CDR2 FYNNEI. V lost 2 bases and J lost 5; bases outside the gene matches: 5. The CDR3 extends over 14 amino acids. The CDR3 DNA sequence: TGTGCCAGCAGTGAACGGCGGGAGCGGGAGACCCAGTACTTC. This gives the protein CASSERRERETQYF.

The chain is built from TRBV11-2 and TRBJ2-1, with D unclear. The CDR3 is made up of 12 amino acids. Germline-derived CDR1 and CDR2 are SGHAT and FQNNGV. Trimming stripped 6 bases from V and 7 bases from J, with 10 bases between. CDR3 region: CASSSVKNEQFF. As DNA, the CDR3 is TGTGCCAGCAGTAGTGTGAAAAATGAGCAGTTCTTC.

This rearrangement joins TRBV28 to TRBJ2-3; D is undetermined. Germline CDR1 is MDHEN and CDR2 is SYDVKM. The CDR3 has 16 amino acids. V was pared by 7 bases and J by 2 bases, with 19 bases between. CDR3 nucleotide sequence: TGTGCCAGCATAGGCGGTAGGCGAGGATCCACAGATACGCAGTATTTT. This gives the protein CASIGGRRGSTDTQYF.

This chain joins TRBV28 and TRBJ1-1; 8 bases map to TRBD1. V lost 5 bases, J lost 8 bases, and 10 bases stayed unmatched. Germline CDR1 and CDR2: MDHEN and SYDVKM. This CDR3 is built from 14 residues. The CDR3 bases are TGTGCCAGCAGTGATCCCGGGACAGGCCTCGAAGCTTTCTTT. This sequence encodes CASSDPGTGLEAFF.

V is TRBV3-1 (or the pseudogene TRBV3-2) and J is TRBJ2-3; perhaps TRBD1 as D (6 bases). Germline V gene data show CDR1 as LGHDT and CDR2 as YNNKEL (reference sequence). V lost 1 base, J lost 6 bases, and 17 bases lay in between. The CDR3 spans 16 residues. CDR3 in DNA: TGTGCCAGCAGCCAAGGCCGGACCTCCCAGGGGGATACGCAGTATTTT. It translates to CASSQGRTSQGDTQYF.

The J gene is TRBJ2-5, the V gene TRBV2, with TRBD2 as a possible D gene (6 bases). V gave up 0 bases and J gave up 7 bases, with 15 bases separating them. The CDR3 consists of 15 residues. In germline, CDR1 is SNHLY, CDR2 FYNNEI. The CDR3 sequence: CASSEALWRGGTQYF. The CDR3, as DNA: TGTGCCAGCAGTGAAGCGCTGTGGAGGGGTGGGACCCAGTACTTC.

The V gene is TRBV20-1, the J gene TRBJ2-1; possibly TRBD2 for D (5 bases). This CDR3 comprises 12 residues. Germline loops: CDR1 DFQATT, CDR2 SNEGSKA (reference sequence). V lost 3 bases, J lost 10 bases, and 13 bases lay in between. The DNA of the CDR3 is TGCAGTGCTAGTGGCCGGGGTGGGGAGCAGTTCTTC. Translated, it gives CSASGRGGEQFF.

This chain joins TRBV18 and TRBJ2-1; D gene unclear. This CDR3 region has 11 residues. Germline V CDR1 and CDR2: KGHSH, LQKENI. Trimming left V 3 bases short and J 5 bases short, with 2 bases between. The CDR3 sequence is CASSPNNEQFF. For the CDR3, the DNA is TGTGCCAGCTCACCCAACAATGAGCAGTTCTTC.

V and J are TRBV7-2 and TRBJ2-7, with D unresolved. V lost 3 bases to trimming and J lost 2 bases, with 11 bases between them. The CDR3 has 14 amino acids. CDR1 and CDR2 from the germline V gene are SGHTA and FQGNSA. CDR3 nucleotide sequence: TGTGCCAGCAGCTTTAGTCACTCGACCTACGAGCAGTACTTC. Translating it yields CASSFSHSTYEQYF.

The J gene is TRBJ2-7, the V gene TRBV10-3, with TRBD2 matching 7 bases. J lost 7 bases, V lost 0 bases, and 6 bases had no gene match. The CDR3 consists of 14 residues. In germline, CDR1 is ENHRY, CDR2 SYGVKD. CDR3 protein: CAISESGGPREQYF. Written as DNA, the CDR3 is TGTGCCATCAGTGAGTCGGGAGGGCCAAGGGAGCAGTACTTC.

The rearrangement uses TRBV27 and TRBJ2-3; D perhaps matches TRBD2 (5 bases). The CDR3 extends over 15 amino acids. The germline V gene encodes CDR1 MNHEY and CDR2 SMNVEV (reference sequence). V lost 8 bases to trimming and J lost 3 bases, with 18 bases between them. The CDR3, as DNA: TGTGCCAGCCACCCTTCCCTGCCGGGGACAGATACGCAGTATTTT. It is translated as CASHPSLPGTDTQYF.

V gene TRBV5-1 combines with J gene TRBJ1-3; D is unresolved. V lost 2 bases, J lost 1 base, and 7 bases lay in between. The germline CDR1 and CDR2 sequences are SGHRS and YFSETQ. The CDR3 runs 14 residues. The chain's CDR3 is CASSFAGSGNTIYF. CDR3 DNA sequence: TGCGCCAGCAGCTTCGCGGGGTCTGGAAACACCATATATTTT.

Turning to this clone: The junction and the germline gene differ at one end; a read error may be behind it. This chain uses TRBV30 with TRBJ2-1; no clear D. Germline V CDR1 and CDR2: GTSNPN, SVGIG (reference sequence). The CDR3 covers 12 residues. The CDR3 sequence: CAWSEVPALLIF. The CDR3 nucleotides read TGTGCCTGGAGTGAAGTACCCGCCCTCCTAATCTTC.